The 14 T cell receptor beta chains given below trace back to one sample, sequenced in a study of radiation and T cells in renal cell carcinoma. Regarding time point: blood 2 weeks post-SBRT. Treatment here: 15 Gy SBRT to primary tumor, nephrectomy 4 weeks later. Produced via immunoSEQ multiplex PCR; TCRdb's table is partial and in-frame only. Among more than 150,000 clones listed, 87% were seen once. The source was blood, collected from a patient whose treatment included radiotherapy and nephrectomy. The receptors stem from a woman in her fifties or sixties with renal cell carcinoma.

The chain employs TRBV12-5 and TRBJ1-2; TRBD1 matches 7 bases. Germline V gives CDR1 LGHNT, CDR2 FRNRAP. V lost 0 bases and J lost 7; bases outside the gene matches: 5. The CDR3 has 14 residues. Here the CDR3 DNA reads TGTGCTAGTGGTTTGGTGGGACAGTCTAGTGGCTACACCTTC. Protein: CASGLVGQSSGYTF.

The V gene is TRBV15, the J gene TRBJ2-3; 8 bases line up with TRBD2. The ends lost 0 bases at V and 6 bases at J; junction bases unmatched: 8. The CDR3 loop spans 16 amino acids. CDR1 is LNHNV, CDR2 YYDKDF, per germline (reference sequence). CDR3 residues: CATSRDRSGGGDTQYF. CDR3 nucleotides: TGTGCCACCAGCAGAGATCGAAGCGGGGGAGGGGATACGCAGTATTTT.

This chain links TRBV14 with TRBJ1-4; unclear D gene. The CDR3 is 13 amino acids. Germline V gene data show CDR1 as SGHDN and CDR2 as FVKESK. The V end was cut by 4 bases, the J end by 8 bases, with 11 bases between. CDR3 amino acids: CASSPDLGEKLFF. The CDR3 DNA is TGTGCCAGCAGCCCGGACCTGGGGGAAAAACTGTTTTTT.

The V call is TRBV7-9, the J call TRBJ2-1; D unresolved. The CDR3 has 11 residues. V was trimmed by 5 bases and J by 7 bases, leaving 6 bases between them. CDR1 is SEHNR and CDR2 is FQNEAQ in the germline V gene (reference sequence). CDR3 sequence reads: CASSKINEQFF. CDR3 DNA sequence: TGTGCCAGCAGCAAAATTAATGAGCAGTTCTTC.

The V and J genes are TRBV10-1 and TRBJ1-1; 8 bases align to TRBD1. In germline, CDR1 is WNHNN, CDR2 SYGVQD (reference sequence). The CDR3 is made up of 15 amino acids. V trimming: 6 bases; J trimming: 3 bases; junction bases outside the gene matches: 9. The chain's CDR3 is CASRLRGRPDTEAFF. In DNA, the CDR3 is TGCGCCAGCAGGCTCAGGGGGCGCCCGGACACTGAAGCTTTCTTT.

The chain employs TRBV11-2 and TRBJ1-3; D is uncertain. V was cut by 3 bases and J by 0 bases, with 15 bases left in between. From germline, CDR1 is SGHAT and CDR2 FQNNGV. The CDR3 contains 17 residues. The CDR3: CASSLLGGGDSGNTIYF. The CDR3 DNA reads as TGTGCCAGCAGCTTGTTGGGAGGCGGGGACTCTGGAAACACCATATATTTT.

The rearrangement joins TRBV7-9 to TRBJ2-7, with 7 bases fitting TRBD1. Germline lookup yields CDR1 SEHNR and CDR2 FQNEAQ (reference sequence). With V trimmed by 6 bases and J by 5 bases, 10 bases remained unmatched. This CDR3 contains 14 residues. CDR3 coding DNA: TGTGCCAGCAGTCCCACGCAGGGGGACCACGAGCAGTACTTC. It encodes CASSPTQGDHEQYF. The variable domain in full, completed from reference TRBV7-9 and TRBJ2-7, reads DTGVSQNPRHKITKRGQNVTFRCDPISEHNRLYWYRQTLGQGPEFLTYFQNEAQLEKSRLLSDRFSAERPKGSFSTLEIQRTEQGDSAMYLCASSPTQGDHEQYFGPGTRLTVT.

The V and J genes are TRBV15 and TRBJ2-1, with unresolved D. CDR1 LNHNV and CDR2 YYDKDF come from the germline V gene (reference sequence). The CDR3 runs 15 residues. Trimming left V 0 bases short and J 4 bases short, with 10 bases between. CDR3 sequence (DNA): TGTGCCACCAGCAGAGATGTCAGAGGTTACAATGAGCAGTTCTTC. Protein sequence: CATSRDVRGYNEQFF.

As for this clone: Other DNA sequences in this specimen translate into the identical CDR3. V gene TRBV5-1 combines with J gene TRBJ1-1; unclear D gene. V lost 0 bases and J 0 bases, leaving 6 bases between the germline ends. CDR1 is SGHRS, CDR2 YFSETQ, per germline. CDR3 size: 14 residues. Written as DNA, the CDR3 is TGCGCCAGCAGCTTGGGGGTTCTGAACACTGAAGCTTTCTTT. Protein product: CASSLGVLNTEAFF.

CDR3: CASSLTSGSYAEAFF. Here the CDR3 DNA reads TGTGCCAGCAGCTTAACTTCGGGATCTTACGCTGAAGCTTTCTTT. This chain links TRBV7-3 with TRBJ1-1; no clear D. The CDR3 spans 15 residues. Germline V gene lookup returns CDR1 SGHTA and CDR2 FQGTGA. V was cut by 0 bases and J by 6 bases, with 14 bases left in between.

The CDR3 nucleotides read TGTGCCAGCAGCTCCCGGACAGGGGGGAGCGAAAAACTGTTTTTT. It is translated as CASSSRTGGSEKLFF. This chain joins TRBV11-1 and TRBJ1-4; 10 nucleotides agree with TRBD1. Germline V CDR1 and CDR2: SGHAT, FQDESV (reference sequence). Losses at the gene ends were 4 bases for V and 8 bases for J; bases not matched to a gene: 7. CDR3 size: 15 residues. Full variable domain (remainder filled in from reference TRBV11-1 and TRBJ1-4): EAEVAQSPRYKITEKSQAVAFWCDPISGHATLYWYRQILGQGPELLVQFQDESVVDDSQLPKDRFSAERLKGVDSTLKIQPAELGDSAMYLCASSSRTGGSEKLFFGSGTQLSVL.

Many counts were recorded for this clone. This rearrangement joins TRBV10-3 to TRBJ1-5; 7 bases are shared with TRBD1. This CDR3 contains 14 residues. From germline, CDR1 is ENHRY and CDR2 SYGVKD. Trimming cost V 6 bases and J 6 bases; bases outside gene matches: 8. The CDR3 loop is CAISGTEVTQPQHF. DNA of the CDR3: TGTGCCATCAGCGGGACAGAGGTTACTCAGCCCCAGCATTTT.

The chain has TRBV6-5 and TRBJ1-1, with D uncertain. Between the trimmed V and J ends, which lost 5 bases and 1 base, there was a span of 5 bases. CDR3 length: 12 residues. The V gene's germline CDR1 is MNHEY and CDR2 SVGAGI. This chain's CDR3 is CASSHPNTEAFF. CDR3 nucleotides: TGTGCCAGCAGTCACCCGAACACTGAAGCTTTCTTT.

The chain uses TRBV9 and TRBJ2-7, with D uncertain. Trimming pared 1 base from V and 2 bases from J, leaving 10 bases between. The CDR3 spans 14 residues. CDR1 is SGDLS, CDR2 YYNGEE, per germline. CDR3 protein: CASSVFEDPYEQYF. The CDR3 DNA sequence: TGTGCCAGCAGCGTATTTGAGGACCCCTACGAGCAGTACTTC.